Below are 24 T cell receptor beta chains sequenced from a single sample in a study of graft-versus-host responses after intestinal transplantation. Data came from immunoSEQ multiplex PCR; TCRdb stores just in-frame clones and leaves some out. The sample carries roughly 89,000 clones, 90% to 95% recorded once. Their antigen targets remain unknown. The input for sequencing was unstimulated CD4+ T cells sorted from spleen or lymph node cells, taken before intestinal transplant. The origin of the receptors is a human donor who received an intestinal transplant.

The chain uses TRBV27 and TRBJ2-5, with TRBD2 as a possible D gene (5 bases). Germline V gene lookup returns CDR1 MNHEY and CDR2 SMNVEV (reference sequence). The germline V and J ends were trimmed by 4 bases and 4 bases, with 16 bases remaining between them. This CDR3 region has 15 residues. This chain's CDR3 is CASSSLSRRGETQYF. The DNA for the CDR3 is TGTGCCAGCAGTTCCCTCTCCCGACGGGGAGAGACCCAGTACTTC.

This chain connects TRBV18 to TRBJ1-2; D might be TRBD1 (6 bases). CDR1 and CDR2 from the germline V gene are KGHSH and LQKENI. Deletions cut 3 bases from V and 12 bases from J, with 17 bases between. The CDR3 length is 13 residues. Here the CDR3 DNA reads TGTGCCAGCTCACCGGGGGGGCCAGCTGCAGACACCTTC. It yields the protein CASSPGGPAADTF.

This chain joins TRBV25-1 and TRBJ2-1; no clear D. Germline lookup yields CDR1 MGHDK and CDR2 SYGVNS. The CDR3 is made up of 14 amino acids. V lost 1 base to trimming and J lost 5 bases, with 9 bases between them. The CDR3, as DNA: TGTGCCAGCAGTGAATTAGCCCCAGACAATGAGCAGTTCTTC. As protein: CASSELAPDNEQFF.

This chain connects TRBV7-2 to TRBJ2-7, with 8 bases identical to TRBD1. With 0 bases clipped from V and 4 bases from J, the junction kept 5 bases outside the gene matches. The CDR3 is 15 amino acids. Germline V gene data show CDR1 as SGHTA and CDR2 as FQGNSA. CDR3 nucleotides: TGTGCCAGCAGCTTAGCGGCAGGGGGCATGTACGAGCAGTACTTC. Translated: CASSLAAGGMYEQYF.

This clone was seen only once. The rearrangement joins TRBV11-2 to TRBJ2-7; D not certain. CDR1 is SGHAT and CDR2 is FQNNGV in the germline V gene. V lost 2 bases, J lost 6 bases, and 8 bases lay in between. The CDR3 length is 12 residues. The CDR3 loop is CASSLTTVEQYF. DNA of the CDR3: TGTGCCAGCAGCTTAACAACCGTCGAGCAGTACTTC.

The chain has TRBV7-2 and TRBJ1-4, with 8 positions matching TRBD1. Germline trimming cut 6 bases from V and 3 bases from J; bases unmatched to any gene: 6. Germline values: CDR1 SGHTA, CDR2 FQGNSA. The CDR3 has 15 residues. The CDR3 reads CASRYQGAANEKLFF. DNA for the CDR3: TGTGCCAGCAGATACCAGGGGGCCGCTAATGAAAAACTGTTTTTT.

The chain carries TRBV10-2 and TRBJ2-5, with 9 bases aligning to TRBD1. The CDR3 is made up of 15 amino acids. Germline V gives CDR1 WSHSY, CDR2 SAAADI. V dropped 4 bases and J dropped 2; count of bases not matched to a gene: 5. CDR3 region: CASSGPGQGQETQYF. The CDR3 DNA follows: TGCGCCAGCAGTGGACCGGGACAGGGTCAAGAGACCCAGTACTTC.

V usage is TRBV18 and J usage is TRBJ1-2, with 9 positions matching TRBD1. Germline CDR1 reads KGHSH; CDR2 reads LQKENI. Germline trimming cut 2 bases from V and 6 bases from J; bases unmatched to any gene: 16. This CDR3 is 18 amino acids long. CDR3 region: CASSPAYKRTGEYDGYTF. As DNA, the CDR3 is TGTGCCAGCTCACCAGCTTACAAGCGGACAGGGGAGTATGATGGCTACACCTTC.

This rearrangement joins TRBV10-3 to TRBJ1-3, with a weak D call TRBD1 (5 bases). The V end lost 10 bases, the J end lost 0 bases, and 22 bases lay between the germline ends. The germline V gene encodes CDR1 ENHRY and CDR2 SYGVKD. The CDR3 runs to 17 residues. As DNA, the CDR3 is TGTGCCACAAATGGCAAGGACAAGCAAACCTCTGGAAACACCATATATTTT. As protein: CATNGKDKQTSGNTIYF.

This clone turned up a few times. The gene calls are TRBV6-1 and TRBJ1-6, with a tentative D call TRBD1 (5 bases). Germline values: CDR1 MNHNS, CDR2 SASEGT. CDR3 length: 16 amino acids. With 4 bases removed from V and 8 bases from J, the gap between germline ends came to 18 bases. The CDR3 DNA is TGTGCCAGCAGTGGGCGCCTAGACAGATTATATTCACCCCTCCACTTT. Translating it yields CASSGRLDRLYSPLHF.

V usage is TRBV9 and J usage is TRBJ1-1; D gene unclear. Germline V gives CDR1 SGDLS, CDR2 YYNGEE. Trimming shortened V by 4 bases and J by 6 bases, and 16 bases separated the two germline ends. This CDR3 has 14 amino acids. The CDR3 reads CASSPLVGVPEAFF. The CDR3 bases are TGTGCCAGCAGCCCCCTTGTTGGAGTCCCTGAAGCTTTCTTT.

J is TRBJ1-2 and V is TRBV7-9, with TRBD1 as a possible D gene (5 bases). The CDR3 loop spans 12 amino acids. CDR1 SEHNR and CDR2 FQNEAQ come from the germline V gene (reference sequence). The ends were cut back, 11 bases at V and 0 bases at J, with 10 bases in the middle. CDR3 sequence reads: CAGAEANYGYTF. CDR3 bases: TGTGCCGGGGCAGAAGCTAACTATGGCTACACCTTC.

CDR3 loop: CASSLLGQGYGYTF. The CDR3 nucleotides read TGCGCCAGCAGCTTGCTAGGACAGGGTTATGGCTACACCTTC. J is TRBJ1-2 and V is TRBV5-1, with TRBD1 matching 8 bases. The CDR3 has 14 residues. Trimming removed 1 base from V and 5 bases from J; junction bases left unmatched: 4. From germline, CDR1 is SGHRS and CDR2 YFSETQ.

The chain employs TRBV4-3 and TRBJ1-1; D gene unclear. Germline V gene data show CDR1 as LGHNA and CDR2 as YSLEER. The CDR3 is made up of 12 amino acids. Trimming shortened V by 3 bases and J by 8 bases, and 10 bases separated the two germline ends. The CDR3 DNA follows: TGCGCCAGCAGCCAGGGAGGTCAAGAAGCTTTCTTT. Protein sequence: CASSQGGQEAFF.

V usage is TRBV25-1 and J usage is TRBJ2-2; D possibly corresponds to TRBD1 (5 bases). The CDR3 runs 13 residues. V shed 4 bases and J shed 6 bases, with 9 bases lying between them. Germline CDR1 and CDR2: MGHDK and SYGVNS. As DNA, the CDR3 is TGTGCCAGCAGTGTCGACAGCGCCGGGGAGCTGTTTTTT. Its protein is CASSVDSAGELFF. Filled out from reference TRBV25-1 and TRBJ2-2, the complete variable domain reads EADIYQTPRYLVIGTGKKITLECSQTMGHDKMYWYQQDPGMELHLIHYSYGVNSTEKGDLSSESTVSRIRTEHFPLTLESARPSHTSQYLCASSVDSAGELFFGEGSRLTVL.

The chain uses TRBV6-1 and TRBJ1-3, with D possibly matching TRBD1 (6 bases). Germline V gene data show CDR1 as MNHNS and CDR2 as SASEGT. The CDR3 has 16 residues. The germline V and J ends were trimmed by 0 bases and 2 bases, with 11 bases remaining between them. The CDR3 sequence is CASSEAAGATGNTIYF. CDR3 nucleotides: TGTGCCAGCAGTGAAGCGGCGGGGGCGACTGGAAACACCATATATTTT.

The CDR3 DNA sequence: TGCGCCAGCAGCTTGGTGGGGACTAGCACAGATACGCAGTATTTT. It translates to CASSLVGTSTDTQYF. V is TRBV5-1 and J is TRBJ2-3; D is possibly TRBD2 (6 bases). This CDR3 region has 15 residues. V was clipped by 0 bases and J by 0 bases, with 8 bases between them. Germline values: CDR1 SGHRS, CDR2 YFSETQ.

The gene calls are TRBV4-3 and TRBJ1-3, with D possibly being TRBD1 (6 bases). With 0 bases removed from V and 2 bases from J, the gap between germline ends came to 14 bases. The germline gives CDR1 LGHNA, CDR2 YSLEER. This CDR3 region has 17 residues. The CDR3 reads CASSQEGPGAAGNTIYF. Written as DNA, the CDR3 is TGCGCCAGCAGCCAAGAGGGTCCAGGGGCGGCTGGAAACACCATATATTTT.

V and J are TRBV11-3 and TRBJ1-6, with 8 bases matching TRBD1. Trimming cost V 5 bases and J 7 bases; bases outside gene matches: 4. The germline V gene encodes CDR1 SGHNT and CDR2 YENEEA. The CDR3 loop spans 14 amino acids. The CDR3 coding sequence is TGTGCCAGCAGCCGTACAGGGGGAAATTCACCCCTCCACTTT. This encodes CASSRTGGNSPLHF.

This rearrangement joins TRBV7-2 to TRBJ2-7; 7 positions match TRBD1. This CDR3 region has 13 residues. The germline V gene has CDR1 SGHTA and CDR2 FQGNSA. With V trimmed by 5 bases and J by 3 bases, 4 bases remained unmatched. The CDR3 is CASSHGTDYEQYF. The CDR3 DNA sequence: TGTGCCAGCAGCCATGGGACAGACTACGAGCAGTACTTC.

The chain combines TRBV11-2 with TRBJ1-4, with a possible D match to TRBD1 (5 bases). The CDR3 consists of 14 residues. Germline CDR1 SGHAT, CDR2 FQNNGV. Here the CDR3 reads CASREGPTNEKLFF. Written as DNA, the CDR3 is TGTGCGAGTCGGGAGGGGCCGACTAATGAAAAACTGTTTTTT.

This chain uses TRBV7-2 with TRBJ2-3; 7 nucleotides line up with TRBD2. Germline CDR1 and CDR2: SGHTA and FQGNSA. This CDR3 region has 17 residues. With V trimmed by 3 bases and J by 7 bases, 16 bases remained unmatched. CDR3 amino acids: CASSFNSRSSGGNTQYF. CDR3 nucleotide sequence: TGTGCCAGCAGCTTTAATAGCCGATCTAGCGGCGGAAATACGCAGTATTTT. Using reference TRBV7-2 and TRBJ2-3 for the parts outside the CDR3, the full variable domain is GAGVSQSPSNKVTEKGKDVELRCDPISGHTALYWYRQSLGQGLEFLIYFQGNSAPDKSGLPSDRFSAERTGGSVSTLTIQRTQQEDSAVYLCASSFNSRSSGGNTQYFGPGTRLTVL.

The chain has TRBV6-1 and TRBJ2-7; 11 bases map to TRBD1. CDR1 and CDR2 (germline): MNHNS, SASEGT. The junction had 9 bases not matched to a gene; V was cut back by 2 bases and J by 0 bases. This CDR3 contains 18 residues. This CDR3 reads CASSERTGGYGGSYEQYF. The CDR3 nucleotides read TGTGCCAGCAGTGAAAGGACAGGGGGCTATGGGGGCTCCTACGAGCAGTACTTC.

This sequence joins TRBV6-5 and TRBJ1-2; D is perhaps TRBD1 (6 bases). This CDR3 contains 13 residues. Per the germline V gene, CDR1 is MNHEY and CDR2 is SVGAGI. V was cut by 3 bases and J by 8 bases, with 13 bases left in between. DNA for the CDR3: TGTGCCAGCAGTTATCATGGACAGTACGGCTACACCTTC. Protein: CASSYHGQYGYTF.